The sequence of this T cell receptor beta chain was determined in a study of CD8 T cells in ankylosing spondylitis. General study results and limits: A TCR beta motif made of 7 to 9 highly homologous variants seemed typical of ankylosing spondylitis blood.

TCRdb reprocessed the 5' RACE reads with MiXCR, giving one entry per CDR3 protein. The table lists roughly 90,000 distinct CDR3 sequences, approximately 8.9% of them singletons, with over 25% in the top ten. V lost 4 bases to trimming and J lost 0 bases; unmatched junction nucleotides: 3. The CDR3 is made up of 15 amino acids. This clonotype was seen repeatedly, ten times or more. As yet, its antigen is unknown. This sequence was found in a male donor with ankylosing spondylitis. Input material: blood, either unsorted or a sorted T cell fraction (not recorded which). The gene calls are TRBV12-3 or TRBV12-4 and TRBJ2-1, with 7 bases matching TRBD2. CDR3 DNA: TGTGCCAGCAGTTCCGGGACTAACTCCTACAATGAGCAGTTCTTC. This codes for CASSSGTNSYNEQFF.